The table lists the clone carrying this T cell receptor (beta chain) with a few counts. Its specificity is unknown. The data are from a study of blood T cells in healthy people across ages. Alongside a J-beta primer mix, a sample-barcoded 5' primer served in a second PCR lasting 7 to 11 cycles. Via MiXCR, TCRdb re-called the 5' RACE reads, giving one row per CDR3 protein. The table shows over 1,500,000 distinct CDR3 sequences, with 35% to 50% occurring only once. Broader study findings: There were more naive CD4+ cells and higher diversity in long-lived donors than in aged donors.

The germline gives CDR1 ENHRY, CDR2 SYGVKD. Trimming removed 4 bases at V and 0 bases at J, with 12 bases between. CDR3 length equals 15 residues. The clonotype comes from a human donor in good health. The sequencing input was blood. V is TRBV10-3 and J is TRBJ1-1, with TRBD1 as a possible D gene (6 bases). Here the CDR3 DNA reads TGTGCCATCAGTGGGGGGACACAAATGAACACTGAAGCTTTCTTT. Translating it yields CAISGGTQMNTEAFF.